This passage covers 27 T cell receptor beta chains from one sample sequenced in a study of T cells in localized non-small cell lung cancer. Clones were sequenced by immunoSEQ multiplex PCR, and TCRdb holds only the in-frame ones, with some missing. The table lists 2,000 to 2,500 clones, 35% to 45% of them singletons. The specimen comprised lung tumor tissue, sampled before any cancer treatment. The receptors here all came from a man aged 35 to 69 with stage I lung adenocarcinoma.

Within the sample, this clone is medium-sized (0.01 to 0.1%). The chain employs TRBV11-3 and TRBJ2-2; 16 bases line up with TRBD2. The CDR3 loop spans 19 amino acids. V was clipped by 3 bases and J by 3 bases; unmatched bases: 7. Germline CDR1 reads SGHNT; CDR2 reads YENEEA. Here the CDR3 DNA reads TGTGCCAGCAGCTTGGAGGGACTAGCGGGAGGGCCCGACACCGGGGAGCTGTTTTTT. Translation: CASSLEGLAGGPDTGELFF. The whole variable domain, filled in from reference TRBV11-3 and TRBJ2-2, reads EAGVVQSPRYKIIEKKQPVAFWCNPISGHNTLYWYLQNLGQGPELLIRYENEEAVDDSQLPKDRFSAERLKGVDSTLKIQPAELGDSAVYLCASSLEGLAGGPDTGELFFGEGSRLTVL.

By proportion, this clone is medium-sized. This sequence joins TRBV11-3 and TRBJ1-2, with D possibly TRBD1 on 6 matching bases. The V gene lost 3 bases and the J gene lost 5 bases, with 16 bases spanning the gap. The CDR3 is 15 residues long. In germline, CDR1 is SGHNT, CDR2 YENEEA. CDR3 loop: CASSFPRGERYGYTF. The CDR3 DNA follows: TGTGCCAGCAGCTTCCCTAGGGGGGAACGGTATGGCTACACCTTC.

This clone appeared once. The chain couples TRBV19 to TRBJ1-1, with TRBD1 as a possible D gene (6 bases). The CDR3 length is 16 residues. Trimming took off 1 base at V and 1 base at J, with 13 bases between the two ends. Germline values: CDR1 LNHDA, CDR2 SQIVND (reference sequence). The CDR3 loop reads CASSIVGAPPNTEAFF. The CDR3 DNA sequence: TGTGCCAGTAGTATAGTGGGGGCACCGCCGAACACTGAAGCTTTCTTT.

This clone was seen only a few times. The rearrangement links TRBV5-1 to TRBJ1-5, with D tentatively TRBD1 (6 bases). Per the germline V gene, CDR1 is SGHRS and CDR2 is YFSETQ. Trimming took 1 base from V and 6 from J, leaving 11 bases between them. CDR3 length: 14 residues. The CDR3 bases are TGCGCCAGCAGCTTGATGCAGGGGAGTCAGCCCCAGCATTTT. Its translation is CASSLMQGSQPQHF.

CDR3 sequence: CASSLLTDTQYF. CDR3 bases: TGTGCCAGCAGTTTATTAACAGATACGCAGTATTTT. The chain recombines TRBV28 with TRBJ2-3; the D is unclear. The V end lost 1 base, the J end lost 3 bases, and 2 bases lay between the germline ends. The CDR3 length is 12 residues. The germline V gene has CDR1 MDHEN and CDR2 SYDVKM.

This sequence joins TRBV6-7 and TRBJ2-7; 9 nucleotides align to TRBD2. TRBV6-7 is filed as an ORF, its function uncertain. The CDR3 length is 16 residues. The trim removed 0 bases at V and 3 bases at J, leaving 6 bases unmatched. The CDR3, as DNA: TGTGCCAGCAGTTACTCGGTGCCTAGCGGGGTCTACGAGCAGTACTTC. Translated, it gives CASSYSVPSGVYEQYF.

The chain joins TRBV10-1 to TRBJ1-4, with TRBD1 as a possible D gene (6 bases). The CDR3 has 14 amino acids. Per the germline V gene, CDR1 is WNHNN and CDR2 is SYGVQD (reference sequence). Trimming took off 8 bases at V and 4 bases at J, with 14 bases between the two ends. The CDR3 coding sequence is TGCGCCAGCTTTCAGGGGCGCGGTAATGAAAAACTGTTTTTT. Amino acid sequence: CASFQGRGNEKLFF.

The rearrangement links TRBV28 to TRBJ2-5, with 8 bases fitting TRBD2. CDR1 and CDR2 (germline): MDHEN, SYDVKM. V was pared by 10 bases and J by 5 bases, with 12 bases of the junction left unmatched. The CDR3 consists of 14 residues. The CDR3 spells CATPPGREAETQYF. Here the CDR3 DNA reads TGTGCCACTCCCCCCGGGCGGGAGGCGGAGACCCAGTACTTC.

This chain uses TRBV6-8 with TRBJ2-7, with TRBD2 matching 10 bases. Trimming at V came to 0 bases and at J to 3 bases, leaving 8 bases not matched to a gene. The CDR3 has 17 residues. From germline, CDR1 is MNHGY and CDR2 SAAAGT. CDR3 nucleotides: TGTGCCAGCAGTTACTCGAATCTACTAGCGGGAATCTACGAGCAGTACTTC. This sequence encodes CASSYSNLLAGIYEQYF.

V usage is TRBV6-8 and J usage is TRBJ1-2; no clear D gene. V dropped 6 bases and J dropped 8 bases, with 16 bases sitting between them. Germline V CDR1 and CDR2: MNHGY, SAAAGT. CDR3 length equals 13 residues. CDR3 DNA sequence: TGTGCCAGCAGCCGGACGGAAGGCGGGGGCTACACCTTC. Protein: CASSRTEGGGYTF.

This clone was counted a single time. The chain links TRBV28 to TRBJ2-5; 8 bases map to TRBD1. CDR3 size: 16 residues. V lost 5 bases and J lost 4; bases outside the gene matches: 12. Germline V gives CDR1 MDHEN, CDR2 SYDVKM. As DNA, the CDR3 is TGTGCCAGCAGTCCCTCTAGGCAGGGGGCAGGAGAGACCCAGTACTTC. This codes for CASSPSRQGAGETQYF.

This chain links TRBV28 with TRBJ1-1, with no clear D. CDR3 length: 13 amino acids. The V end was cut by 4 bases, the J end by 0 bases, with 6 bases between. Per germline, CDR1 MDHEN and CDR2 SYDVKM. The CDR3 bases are TGTGCCAGCAGTTCCCGACTGAACACTGAAGCTTTCTTT. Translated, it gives CASSSRLNTEAFF.

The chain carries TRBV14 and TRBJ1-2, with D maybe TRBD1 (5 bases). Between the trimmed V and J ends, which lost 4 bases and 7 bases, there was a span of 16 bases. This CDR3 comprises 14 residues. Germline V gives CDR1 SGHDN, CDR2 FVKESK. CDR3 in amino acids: CASSLPGGGGGYTF. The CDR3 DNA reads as TGTGCCAGCAGCCTTCCCGGTGGGGGAGGTGGCTACACCTTC.

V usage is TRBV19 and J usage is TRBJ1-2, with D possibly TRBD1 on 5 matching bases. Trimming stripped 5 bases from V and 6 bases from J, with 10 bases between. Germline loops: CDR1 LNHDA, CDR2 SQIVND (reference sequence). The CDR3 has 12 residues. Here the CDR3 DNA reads TGTGCCAGTAGTGTAGGGACGCATGGCTACACCTTC. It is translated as CASSVGTHGYTF. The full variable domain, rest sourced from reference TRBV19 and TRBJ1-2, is DGGITQSPKYLFRKEGQNVTLSCEQNLNHDAMYWYRQDPGQGLRLIYYSQIVNDFQKGDIAEGYSVSREKKESFPLTVTSAQKNPTAFYLCASSVGTHGYTFGSGTRLTVV.

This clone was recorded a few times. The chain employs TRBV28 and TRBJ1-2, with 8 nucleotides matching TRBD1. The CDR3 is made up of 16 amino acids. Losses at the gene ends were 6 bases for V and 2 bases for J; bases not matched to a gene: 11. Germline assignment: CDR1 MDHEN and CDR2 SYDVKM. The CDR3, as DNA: TGTGCCAGCAGCCGTGGACAGGGAAGAAGAAACTATGGCTACACCTTC. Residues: CASSRGQGRRNYGYTF.

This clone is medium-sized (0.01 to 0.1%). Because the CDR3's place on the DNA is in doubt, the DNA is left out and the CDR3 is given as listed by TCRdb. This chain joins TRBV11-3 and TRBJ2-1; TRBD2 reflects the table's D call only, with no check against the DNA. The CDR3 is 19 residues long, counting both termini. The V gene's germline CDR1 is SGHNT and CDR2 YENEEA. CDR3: CASSSAPAGVYSSYNEQFF.

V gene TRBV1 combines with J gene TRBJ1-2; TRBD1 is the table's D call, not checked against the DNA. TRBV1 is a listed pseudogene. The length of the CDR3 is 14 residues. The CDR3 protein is CASSQPGQGYGYTF. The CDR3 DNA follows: TGCGCCAGCAGCCAACCGGGACAGGGCTATGGCTACACCTTC.

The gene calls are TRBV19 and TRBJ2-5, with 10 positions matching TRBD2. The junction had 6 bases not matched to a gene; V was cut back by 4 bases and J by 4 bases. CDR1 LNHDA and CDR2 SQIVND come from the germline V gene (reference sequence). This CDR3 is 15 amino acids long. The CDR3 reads CASSTRTSGLETQYF. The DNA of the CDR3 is TGTGCCAGTAGTACCAGGACTAGCGGTTTAGAGACCCAGTACTTC.

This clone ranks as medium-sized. CDR3 coding DNA: TGTGCCAGCAGTTACTCGCCCCCGAGAGGGGAGCTGTTTTTT. It translates to CASSYSPPRGELFF. The chain uses TRBV6-8 and TRBJ2-2; no firm D call. Trimming shortened V by 0 bases and J by 8 bases, and 10 bases separated the two germline ends. Germline V gives CDR1 MNHGY, CDR2 SAAAGT. The CDR3 is made up of 14 amino acids.

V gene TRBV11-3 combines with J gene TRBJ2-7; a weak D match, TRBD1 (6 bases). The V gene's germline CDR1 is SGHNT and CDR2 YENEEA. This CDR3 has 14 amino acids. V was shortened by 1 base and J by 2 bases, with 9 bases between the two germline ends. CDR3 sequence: CASSLVGTTYEQYF. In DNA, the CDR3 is TGTGCCAGCAGCTTAGTCGGGACAACCTACGAGCAGTACTTC.

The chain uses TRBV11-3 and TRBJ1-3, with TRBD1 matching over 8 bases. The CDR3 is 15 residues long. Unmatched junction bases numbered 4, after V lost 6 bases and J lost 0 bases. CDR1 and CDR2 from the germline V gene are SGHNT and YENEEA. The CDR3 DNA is TGTGCCAGCAGACGGGACAGGAGCTCTGGAAACACCATATATTTT. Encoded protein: CASRRDRSSGNTIYF.

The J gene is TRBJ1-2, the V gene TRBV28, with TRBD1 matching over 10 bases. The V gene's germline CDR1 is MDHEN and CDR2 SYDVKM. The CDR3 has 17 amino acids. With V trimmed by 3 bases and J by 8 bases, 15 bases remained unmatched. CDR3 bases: TGTGCCAGCAGTTTCACCGGGACAGGGGATCGGCCTTGGGGCTACACCTTC. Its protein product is CASSFTGTGDRPWGYTF.

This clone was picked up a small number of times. In DNA, the CDR3 is TGTGCCAGCACCGACCGGGCCTCGATAGGAGCTTTCTTT. Protein product: CASTDRASIGAFF. The J gene is TRBJ1-1, the V gene TRBV6-8; D uncertain. Germline V gives CDR1 MNHGY, CDR2 SAAAGT. The CDR3 covers 13 residues. Trimming removed 7 bases from V and 10 bases from J, with 19 bases in between.

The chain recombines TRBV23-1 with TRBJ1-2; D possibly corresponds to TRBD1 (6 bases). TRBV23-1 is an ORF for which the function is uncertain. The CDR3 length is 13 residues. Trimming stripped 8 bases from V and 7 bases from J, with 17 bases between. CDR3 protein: CASVPRGTGGYTF. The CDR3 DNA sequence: TGCGCCAGCGTCCCAAGGGGGACGGGTGGCTACACCTTC.

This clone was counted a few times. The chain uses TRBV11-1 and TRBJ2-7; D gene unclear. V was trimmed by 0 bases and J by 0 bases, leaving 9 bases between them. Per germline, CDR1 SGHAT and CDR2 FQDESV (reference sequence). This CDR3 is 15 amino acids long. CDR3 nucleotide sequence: TGTGCCAGCAGCTTAGCGACGGATCCCTCCTACGAGCAGTACTTC. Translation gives CASSLATDPSYEQYF.

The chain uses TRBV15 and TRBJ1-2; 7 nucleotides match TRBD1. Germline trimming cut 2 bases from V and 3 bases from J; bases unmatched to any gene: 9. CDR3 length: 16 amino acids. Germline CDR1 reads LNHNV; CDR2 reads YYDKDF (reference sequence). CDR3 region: CATSRRRDRGYYGYTF. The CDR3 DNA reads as TGTGCCACCAGCAGACGACGGGACAGAGGATACTATGGCTACACCTTC.

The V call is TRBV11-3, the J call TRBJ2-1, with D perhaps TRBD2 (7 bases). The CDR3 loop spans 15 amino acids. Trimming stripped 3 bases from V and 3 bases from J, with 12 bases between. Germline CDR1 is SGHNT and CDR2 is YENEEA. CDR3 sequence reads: CASSFGGALYNEQFF. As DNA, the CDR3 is TGTGCCAGCAGCTTTGGGGGGGCCCTCTACAATGAGCAGTTCTTC.